The rows below give T cell receptor beta chains drawn from one sample of a study of blood T cells in healthy people across ages. TCRdb reanalysed the 5' RACE reads using MiXCR and keeps one entry per CDR3 protein. The top ten hold under 8.5% of the sample, which has over 1,200,000 distinct CDR3 sequences, 59% seen once. Sequenced: blood. These receptors all come from a young man in good health. The CDR3 runs from the conserved cysteine through the conserved F or W. D genes are given only for firm matches. The listing skips clone size in some rows; elsewhere it reads once, few, many or a size class.

>-|TRBV5-1|TRBJ1-2|few
TGCGCCAGCAGCTGGAACAGGGATGATGGCTACACCTTC
CASSWNRDDGYTF
>TRBD2|TRBV5-1|TRBJ2-7|few
TGCGCCAGCAGCCCGGCCAGCCCTACTAGCGCTCGCTACGAGCAGTACTTC
CASSPASPTSARYEQYF
>TRBD2|TRBV2|TRBJ2-3|-
TGTGCCAGCAAAGAGGCTAGCGGGAGGGATACGCAGTATTTT
CASKEASGRDTQYF
>-|TRBV6-6|TRBJ1-6|-
TGTGCCAGTTTCGCCGGAAACTCACCCCTCCACTTT
CASFAGNSPLHF
>-|TRBV2|TRBJ1-1|-
TGTGCCAGCGGTGTCGCGGGACAAAAAGCTTTCTTT
CASGVAGQKAFF
>TRBD2|TRBV6-5|TRBJ2-5|few
TGTGCCAGCAGTTACTCGGTATCGCCTAGCGGTCAAGAGACCCAGTACTTC
CASSYSVSPSGQETQYF
>TRBD1|TRBV5-1|TRBJ2-7|once
TGCGCCAGCAGCTCCGGGACAGGGCTCTTACGATTCTACGAGCAGTACTTC
CASSSGTGLLRFYEQYF
>-|TRBV27|TRBJ1-5|once
TGTGCCAGCAGTTTGGATAGCGCGAGGCCCCAGCATTTT
CASSLDSARPQHF
>TRBD1|TRBV28|TRBJ1-1|-
TGTGCCAGCAGTTCCCCTACAGGGGGGGGTCGAAAAGCTTTCTTT
CASSSPTGGGRKAFF
>-|TRBV7-2|TRBJ2-3|-
TGTGCCAGCAGCTTACGAGGCCGGACTATCACAGATACGCAGTATTTT
CASSLRGRTITDTQYF
>-|TRBV3-1|TRBJ1-2|-
TGTGCCAGCAGCTCCCAGACACTGCTTGATGGCTACACCTTC
CASSSQTLLDGYTF
>-|TRBV7-9|TRBJ2-7|-
TGTGCCAGCAGCTCCCAGACCGCGAACCTCTACGAGCAGTACTTC
CASSSQTANLYEQYF
>TRBD2|TRBV20-1|TRBJ2-5|-
TGCAGTGCTAGTCACACGAGCGGGACAGAGACCCAGTACTTC
CSASHTSGTETQYF
>-|TRBV27|TRBJ2-7|few
TGTGCCAGCAGTTACAAACAGGGTTACGAGCAGTACTTC
CASSYKQGYEQYF
>TRBD2|TRBV27|TRBJ2-7|few
TGTGCCAGCAGTTTACCCGGACTAGCGCCATACGAGCAGTACTTC
CASSLPGLAPYEQYF
>-|TRBV7-9|TRBJ2-7|-
TGTGCCGGCAGCTTGATGGCGGAGACATACGAGCAGTACTTC
CAGSLMAETYEQYF
>-|TRBV20-1|TRBJ2-1|-
TGCAGTGCTAGCAGCGGAAGTATCGGCAGCTCCTACAATGAGCAGTTCTTC
CSASSGSIGSSYNEQFF
>-|TRBV5-1|TRBJ2-1|-
TGCGCCAGCAGCTTAACCCCCGCTGGGGAGACGTCCCTCCATGAGCAGTTCTTC
CASSLTPAGETSLHEQFF
>-|TRBV5-1|TRBJ1-1|-
TGCGCCAGCAGCGTGGTAAGGGGCCCCGAAGCTTTCTTT
CASSVVRGPEAFF
>TRBD2|TRBV11-2|TRBJ2-7|-
TGTGCCAGCAGCACCCTAGCGGCGAGCCGGGACGAGCAGTACTTC
CASSTLAASRDEQYF
>TRBD1|TRBV4-1|TRBJ2-4|-
TGCGCCAGCAGCCAAGATCTTATGGGACAGAGAAACATTCAGTACTTC
CASSQDLMGQRNIQYF
>TRBD1|TRBV4-2|TRBJ2-5|few
TGTGCCAGCAGCCACATTAGACAGGGTCGGGAGACCCAGTACTTC
CASSHIRQGRETQYF
>TRBD1|TRBV29-1|TRBJ1-1|-
TGCAGCACCCGACAGGGGGCACGAAGTAGTGAAGCTTTCTTT
CSTRQGARSSEAFF
>TRBD1|TRBV7-9|TRBJ1-2|-
TGTGCCAGCAGCTCAAGCGACAGGGGACTTATTTTCTACACCTTC
CASSSSDRGLIFYTF
>-|TRBV6-2/TRBV6-3|TRBJ2-1|few
TGTGCCAGCAGTTTCGGCCAGCCGCAGTTCTTC
CASSFGQPQFF
>-|TRBV28|TRBJ2-7|few
TGTGCCAGCAACACCGGGGCCTACGAGCAGTACTTC
CASNTGAYEQYF
>TRBD1|TRBV4-1|TRBJ2-7|many
TGCGCCAGCAGCCATCCTGGACAGGGCTACGAGCAGTACTTC
CASSHPGQGYEQYF
>-|TRBV5-1|TRBJ2-3|few
TGCGCCAGCAGCTTGTCTACCCCAGGCACAGATACGCAGTATTTT
CASSLSTPGTDTQYF
>-|TRBV14|TRBJ2-5|-
TGTGCCAGCAGCTTACTTGGAGTAGCAGAGACCCAGTACTTC
CASSLLGVAETQYF
>-|TRBV20-1|TRBJ2-3|-
TGCAGTGCTAGAGATTTCGCGTTTCTGGGGGCTAGCACAGATACGCAGTATTTT
CSARDFAFLGASTDTQYF
>-|TRBV27|TRBJ1-2|-
TGTGCCAGCAGTTTATTAGGCGGGGATGAGGCTGGCTACACCTTC
CASSLLGGDEAGYTF
>TRBD1|TRBV9|TRBJ1-2|-
TGTGCCAGTGCAGGGGGCGCTGGCTATGGCTACACCTTC
CASAGGAGYGYTF
>TRBD2|TRBV7-9|TRBJ2-7|-
TGTGCCAGCAGCTTAGAAGTCCGGCTAGCGGGGGACTACGAGCAGTACTTC
CASSLEVRLAGDYEQYF
>-|TRBV25-1|TRBJ1-1|-
TGTGCCAGCAGACAACAGGGAGGCACTGAAGCTTTCTTT
CASRQQGGTEAFF
>-|TRBV18|TRBJ1-2|-
TGTGCCAGCTCACCAGGCCCGGGGAACTATGGCTACACCTTC
CASSPGPGNYGYTF
>TRBD1|TRBV27|TRBJ2-3|-
TGTGCCAGCGGACAGGTCGCAGATACGCAGTATTTT
CASGQVADTQYF
>-|TRBV20-1|TRBJ2-5|once
TGCAGTGCTAGAGGGTTAGCTCTAGAGACCCAGTACTTC
CSARGLALETQYF
>-|TRBV19|TRBJ2-5|-
TGTGCCAGTAGTATAGTAGGCAGCCAAGAGACCCAGTACTTC
CASSIVGSQETQYF
>-|TRBV14|TRBJ2-7|-
TGTGCCAGCAGCCAAGGGGGAGGACCCAGACAGTCCTACGAGCAGTACTTC
CASSQGGGPRQSYEQYF
>TRBD1|TRBV2|TRBJ2-7|-
TGTGCCAGCAGACCACAGGGGCACTCCTACGAGCAGTACTTC
CASRPQGHSYEQYF
>TRBD2|TRBV6-6|TRBJ2-5|-
TGTGCCAGCAACGTGGGACTATCTGAAGAGACCCAGTACTTC
CASNVGLSEETQYF